The next 6 T cell receptor beta chains were all read from a single sample in a study of blood T cell repertoires in COVID-19. Produced via immunoSEQ multiplex PCR; TCRdb's table is partial and in-frame only. The table has around 310,000 clones, around 91% seen once. Sequenced sample: peripheral blood. These receptors were obtained from a woman aged 40 to 49 with COVID-19, enrolled during active disease.

The chain has TRBV28 and TRBJ2-7, with D unclear. With 7 bases removed from V and 3 bases from J, the gap between germline ends came to 13 bases. CDR1 and CDR2 from the germline V gene are MDHEN and SYDVKM. The CDR3 length is 13 residues. In nucleotides, the CDR3 is TGTGCCAGCACGGCAGGCCATTACTACGAGCAGTACTTC. Its protein is CASTAGHYYEQYF.

V gene TRBV27 combines with J gene TRBJ2-7, with 9 bases aligning to TRBD2. CDR3 length: 15 residues. The germline gives CDR1 MNHEY, CDR2 SMNVEV (reference sequence). The V gene end was trimmed by 7 bases and the J gene end by 7 bases; junction bases not matched to a gene: 14. CDR3 sequence (DNA): TGTGCCAGCACCCCGGGGGGCGGGAGGGTCCCGGAGCAGTACTTC. Translated: CASTPGGGRVPEQYF.

The V and J genes are TRBV4-2 and TRBJ1-2; 8 positions agree with TRBD1. The CDR3 is made up of 14 amino acids. Germline CDR1 is LGHNA and CDR2 is YNFKEQ. V dropped 3 bases and J dropped 8; count of bases not matched to a gene: 8. This CDR3 reads CASSQSRGPEGYTF. The CDR3 DNA reads as TGTGCCAGCAGCCAGTCCAGGGGGCCGGAGGGCTACACCTTC.

This clone was found once. The rearrangement joins TRBV7-2 to TRBJ1-6, with a possible D match to TRBD1 (6 bases). Trimming removed 3 bases at V and 7 bases at J, with 13 bases between. The CDR3 covers 15 residues. Looked up from germline, CDR1 is SGHTA and CDR2 is FQGNSA. This chain's CDR3 is CASSLRAGVNSPLHF. In nucleotides, the CDR3 is TGTGCCAGCAGCTTGCGGGCAGGGGTAAATTCACCCCTCCACTTT.

The chain is built from TRBV28 and TRBJ2-7, with TRBD1 identical over 9 bases. Germline V CDR1 and CDR2: MDHEN, SYDVKM. The CDR3 sequence is 15 residues long. V lost 6 bases, J lost 2 bases, and 8 bases stayed unmatched. CDR3 nucleotide sequence: TGTGCCAGCAGAATCGGACAGGGGCCGACCTACGAGCAGTACTTC. It is translated as CASRIGQGPTYEQYF.

The J gene is TRBJ1-6, the V gene TRBV5-6; 9 bases are a match to TRBD1. The trim removed 3 bases at V and 7 bases at J, leaving 5 bases unmatched. Germline assignment: CDR1 SGHDT and CDR2 YYEEEE. This CDR3 contains 15 residues. CDR3 in amino acids: CASSYRDRVNSPLHF. DNA for the CDR3: TGTGCCAGCAGCTACCGGGACAGGGTCAATTCACCCCTCCACTTT.